A single T cell receptor beta chain is shown here with its context. What it binds is not known. Generated by immunoSEQ multiplex PCR, the TCRdb table keeps only in-frame clones and is missing some. In the table there are about 39,000 clones, roughly 96% of which are singletons. Germline loops: CDR1 SGHRS, CDR2 YFSETQ. Trimming took 4 bases from V and 2 from J; bases not matched to a gene: 17. The CDR3 runs 19 residues. This record belongs to a study of graft-versus-host responses after intestinal transplantation. This clonotype was sampled from a human donor who was the organ donor for an intestinal transplant. This chain links TRBV5-1 with TRBJ2-2; TRBD1 matches 7 bases. Material: unstimulated CD8+ T cells sorted from spleen or lymph node cells, obtained before transplant. Written as DNA, the CDR3 is TGCGCCAGCAGCCTTGCGTGGGAAAGGGGGCGAGGTAACACCGGGGAGCTGTTTTTT. Encoded protein: CASSLAWERGRGNTGELFF.